What follows are 22 T cell receptor beta chains derived from one specimen sequenced in a study of T cell responses to AZD1222 COVID-19 vaccine. The assay was immunoSEQ multiplex PCR, and TCRdb's table has in-frame clones only and misses some. The sample has roughly 190,000 clones; just over 90% are singletons. The sample here was peripheral blood, taken on day 0 of AZD1222 vaccination. The source of these receptors is an adult in good health.

This chain uses TRBV2 with TRBJ2-1; TRBD2 matches at 16 bases. This CDR3 comprises 14 residues. The ends lost 8 bases at V and 8 bases at J; junction bases unmatched: 3. Germline loops: CDR1 SNHLY, CDR2 FYNNEI. CDR3 nucleotides: TGTGCCAGCGGGGGACTAGCGGGAGGGTATGAGCAGTTCTTC. Protein sequence: CASGGLAGGYEQFF.

V and J are TRBV12-5 and TRBJ1-1; 7 nucleotides agree with TRBD1. Trimming at V came to 0 bases and at J to 4 bases, leaving 11 bases not matched to a gene. The germline V gene encodes CDR1 LGHNT and CDR2 FRNRAP. The CDR3 length is 17 residues. The CDR3 nucleotides are TGTGCTAGTGGTTTGGTACTTAATAACAGGGGAGGCACTGAAGCTTTCTTT. It specifies CASGLVLNNRGGTEAFF.

The chain employs TRBV6-4 and TRBJ2-1; D ambiguous. Germline V gives CDR1 MRHNA, CDR2 SNTAGT. This CDR3 contains 15 residues. V was trimmed by 2 bases and J by 13 bases, leaving 21 bases between them. CDR3 loop: CASSDAPGVWARQFF. CDR3 sequence (DNA): TGTGCCAGCAGTGACGCTCCCGGTGTTTGGGCGCGACAGTTCTTC.

The J gene is TRBJ1-6, the V gene TRBV7-2; TRBD1 agrees at 9 bases. This CDR3 has 14 residues. Per the germline V gene, CDR1 is SGHTA and CDR2 is FQGNSA. Losses at the gene ends were 4 bases for V and 10 bases for J; bases not matched to a gene: 5. The CDR3 DNA reads as TGTGCCAGCAGCTCCCGGACAGGGGACTCACCCCTCCACTTT. Its protein product is CASSSRTGDSPLHF.

CDR3 DNA: TGTGCCAGCAGCTTAAGCTCGGAGACCCAGTACTTC. It is translated as CASSLSSETQYF. V and J are TRBV5-4 and TRBJ2-5; no reliable D call. The V end was cut by 2 bases, the J end by 5 bases, with 7 bases between. This CDR3 contains 12 residues. Germline V CDR1 and CDR2: SGHNT, YYREEE (reference sequence).

This clone occurred once. This rearrangement joins TRBV7-9 to TRBJ1-1; the D gene is possibly TRBD1 (6 bases). The CDR3 is 13 residues long. Germline V gene lookup returns CDR1 SEHNR and CDR2 FQNEAQ (reference sequence). V dropped 4 bases and J dropped 7 bases, with 13 bases sitting between them. CDR3 coding DNA: TGTGCCAGCAGCTCGTCGGGACATAGTGAAGCTTTCTTT. This codes for CASSSSGHSEAFF.

J is TRBJ1-2 and V is TRBV30, with 7 bases lining up with TRBD1. CDR3 length: 11 residues. The V and J ends lost 2 bases and 12 bases, in that order; junction bases with no gene match: 6. CDR1 is GTSNPN and CDR2 is SVGIG in the germline V gene (reference sequence). The CDR3 DNA reads TGTGCCTGGAGTCGACAGGGCCCGGACACCTTC. Translating gives CAWSRQGPDTF.

This rearrangement joins TRBV6-5 to TRBJ1-1; D not resolved. CDR3 length equals 15 residues. Looked up from germline, CDR1 is MNHEY and CDR2 is SVGAGI. V dropped 0 bases and J dropped 1 base, with 9 bases sitting between them. CDR3 sequence reads: CASSYSPSWNTEAFF. In nucleotides, the CDR3 is TGTGCCAGCAGTTACTCTCCATCCTGGAACACTGAAGCTTTCTTT.

The chain recombines TRBV28 with TRBJ1-5; D is unresolved. Germline V lookup: CDR1 MDHEN, CDR2 SYDVKM. The CDR3 totals 12 residues. The V end was cut by 7 bases, the J end by 8 bases, with 12 bases between. The CDR3 DNA reads TGTGCCAGCACCCCCCAGAGGGAGCCCCAGCATTTT. Translated: CASTPQREPQHF.

The J gene is TRBJ1-1, the V gene TRBV10-3; the D is unclear. Trimming removed 3 bases from V and 6 bases from J, with 29 bases in between. CDR1 and CDR2 (germline): ENHRY, SYGVKD. This CDR3 spans 19 amino acids. The CDR3 DNA reads TGTGCCATCAGTGAAGGCTTGGGGAGCACTTCTCGGAAAGTCGCTGAAGCTTTCTTT. Translating gives CAISEGLGSTSRKVAEAFF.

This sequence joins TRBV9 and TRBJ1-1; tentative D call: TRBD1 (5 bases). V was pared by 4 bases and J by 6 bases, with 19 bases between. CDR1 and CDR2 from the germline V gene are SGDLS and YYNGEE. CDR3 size: 15 residues. The CDR3 DNA follows: TGTGCCAGCAGCCCGCGGAAGGGGAGGGAGTCTGAAGCTTTCTTT. This translates into CASSPRKGRESEAFF.

The rearrangement joins TRBV6-5 to TRBJ1-5; maybe TRBD1 (5 bases). The ends were cut back, 2 bases at V and 1 base at J, with 6 bases in the middle. Looked up from germline, CDR1 is MNHEY and CDR2 is SVGAGI. This CDR3 is 14 amino acids long. This CDR3 reads CASSYTGSNQPQHF. The CDR3 nucleotides read TGTGCCAGCAGTTACACAGGCAGCAATCAGCCCCAGCATTTT.

This rearrangement joins TRBV28 to TRBJ1-2; D gene unclear. CDR3 length: 11 residues. V was cut by 7 bases and J by 4 bases, with 7 bases left in between. From germline, CDR1 is MDHEN and CDR2 SYDVKM. The CDR3 is CASISSYGYTF. As DNA, the CDR3 is TGTGCCAGCATCTCCAGCTATGGCTACACCTTC.

The rearrangement links TRBV30 to TRBJ1-3; D uncertain. The CDR3 runs 16 residues. Trimming cost V 5 bases and J 7 bases, with 24 bases left between them. CDR1 and CDR2 (germline): GTSNPN, SVGIG (reference sequence). DNA of the CDR3: TGTGCCTGGGCATCCGAGTCAACGGGAGGTATCAACACCATATATTTT. This gives the protein CAWASESTGGINTIYF.

V gene TRBV5-1 combines with J gene TRBJ2-3; unclear D gene. V was shortened by 2 bases and J by 6 bases, with 7 bases between the two germline ends. CDR3 length equals 12 residues. Germline V gives CDR1 SGHRS, CDR2 YFSETQ. The CDR3, as DNA: TGCGCCAGCAGCTTTGGTCCGGATACGCAGTATTTT. Translated, it gives CASSFGPDTQYF. The complete variable domain, with remaining parts taken from reference TRBV5-1 and TRBJ2-3, reads KAGVTQTPRYLIKTRGQQVTLSCSPISGHRSVSWYQQTPGQGLQFLFEYFSETQRNKGNFPGRFSGRQFSNSRSEMNVSTLELGDSALYLCASSFGPDTQYFGPGTRLTVL.

The chain joins TRBV4-1 to TRBJ1-1; no clear D gene. V shed 4 bases and J shed 0 bases, with 12 bases lying between them. Germline V gene data show CDR1 as MGHRA and CDR2 as YSYEKL. This CDR3 region has 15 residues. CDR3 sequence reads: CASSRGGTMNTEAFF. In nucleotides, the CDR3 is TGCGCCAGCAGCCGAGGCGGCACCATGAACACTGAAGCTTTCTTT.

Written as DNA, the CDR3 is TGTGCCTGGAGTGACAGGGGCTACGAGCAGTACTTC. The encoded protein is CAWSDRGYEQYF. The chain carries TRBV30 and TRBJ2-7; 7 positions match TRBD1. The V gene's germline CDR1 is GTSNPN and CDR2 SVGIG (reference sequence). J lost 3 bases, V lost 1 base, and 0 bases had no gene match. The CDR3 spans 12 residues.

This clone has only one observation. The genes are TRBV19 and TRBJ2-1; 13 positions agree with TRBD2. Per the germline V gene, CDR1 is LNHDA and CDR2 is SQIVND (reference sequence). V shed 6 bases, J shed 9 bases, and the junction held 8 bases outside the gene matches. This CDR3 spans 15 amino acids. The CDR3 is CASRTTSGGFGEQFF. CDR3 bases: TGTGCCAGTAGGACGACTAGCGGGGGGTTTGGTGAGCAGTTCTTC.

V and J are TRBV6-6 and TRBJ2-7; no clear D. Germline values: CDR1 MNHNY, CDR2 SVGAGI (reference sequence). The germline V and J ends were trimmed by 2 bases and 6 bases, with 8 bases remaining between them. This CDR3 has 12 residues. DNA for the CDR3: TGTGCCAGCAGTTACCCTACAGCCGAGCAGTACTTC. The encoded protein is CASSYPTAEQYF.

The J gene is TRBJ2-6, the V gene TRBV2; 7 nucleotides align to TRBD1. Germline assignment: CDR1 SNHLY and CDR2 FYNNEI. CDR3 size: 20 residues. Trimming took 8 bases from V and 0 from J; bases not matched to a gene: 19. The CDR3 loop reads CASGKKDQDRNFSGANVLTF. CDR3 in DNA: TGTGCCAGCGGAAAAAAGGACCAGGACAGGAACTTCTCTGGGGCCAACGTCCTGACTTTC.

The rearrangement links TRBV4-2 to TRBJ2-1; no definite D call. The CDR3 is 16 amino acids. The V gene's germline CDR1 is LGHNA and CDR2 YNFKEQ. Trimming took 0 bases from V and 6 from J, leaving 15 bases between them. The CDR3 sequence is CASSQDPSTLGNEQFF. The CDR3 nucleotides are TGTGCCAGCAGCCAAGACCCCAGCACACTTGGCAATGAGCAGTTCTTC.

The chain couples TRBV7-2 to TRBJ1-1, with D possibly being TRBD1 (5 bases). Trimming shortened V by 3 bases and J by 3 bases, and 11 bases separated the two germline ends. Germline V CDR1 and CDR2: SGHTA, FQGNSA. The CDR3 is made up of 14 amino acids. The CDR3 region has the DNA TGTGCCAGCAGCTTTTATGGGGGTGACACTGAAGCTTTCTTT. It yields the protein CASSFYGGDTEAFF.